What follows are 24 T cell receptor beta chains derived from one specimen sequenced in a study of OX40 agonist ivuxolimab in advanced cancers. Sequencing used immunoSEQ multiplex PCR; TCRdb keeps in-frame clones, though not all of them. This table holds 60,000 to 75,000 clones, around 80% found once. Sequencing used CD4+ or CD8+ T cells sorted from blood, obtained in a trial of the OX40 agonist ivuxolimab. The receptors stem from an adult with an advanced solid tumor such as melanoma, head and neck, liver or kidney cancer.

The CDR3 protein is CASSQNMNTEAFF. CDR3 DNA: TGCGCCAGCAGCCAGAATATGAACACTGAAGCTTTCTTT. The V and J genes are TRBV5-1 and TRBJ1-1; D is unclear. The V gene lost 4 bases and the J gene lost 0 bases, with 7 bases spanning the gap. This CDR3 is built from 13 residues. In germline, CDR1 is SGHRS, CDR2 YFSETQ.

This clone has only one observation. The J gene is TRBJ2-5, the V gene TRBV7-2, with 8 bases fitting TRBD2. The better agreement between TRBJ2-7 and the DNA end casts doubt on the J call. Germline CDR1 and CDR2: SGHTA and FQGNSA. The CDR3 is 16 residues long. CDR3 protein: CASSFSEPGLGAEQYF. DNA for the CDR3: TGTGCCAGCAGCTTTTCTGAACCGGGACTAGGGGCCGAGCAGTACTTC.

The rearrangement links TRBV19 to TRBJ1-2; 7 bases map to TRBD1. The CDR3 contains 13 residues. V lost 4 bases, J lost 10 bases, and 9 bases stayed unmatched. Germline CDR1 and CDR2: LNHDA and SQIVND (reference sequence). The CDR3 sequence is CASSRTTGAHYTF. DNA of the CDR3: TGTGCCAGTAGTAGAACCACAGGGGCCCACTACACCTTC.

V is TRBV27 and J is TRBJ2-2; 10 bases line up with TRBD1. The CDR3 contains 13 residues. With V trimmed by 5 bases and J by 8 bases, 2 bases remained unmatched. The germline CDR1 and CDR2 sequences are MNHEY and SMNVEV (reference sequence). The CDR3 here is CASSGQGVGELFF. DNA for the CDR3: TGTGCCAGCAGTGGACAGGGGGTGGGGGAGCTGTTTTTT.

The CDR3 nucleotides are TGTGCCAGCAGTGAACCGACAGGTATTAGGAACACCATATATTTT. Translating it yields CASSEPTGIRNTIYF. The V and J genes are TRBV2 and TRBJ1-3, with D possibly being TRBD1 (6 bases). The germline V gene encodes CDR1 SNHLY and CDR2 FYNNEI. Trimming shortened V by 2 bases and J by 7 bases, and 15 bases separated the two germline ends. This CDR3 contains 15 residues.

The CDR3 DNA is TGTGCCAGCAGCTTAAAAAGCGGGGGGGAGCTGTTTTTT. Amino acids: CASSLKSGGELFF. The chain joins TRBV7-7 to TRBJ2-2; a weak D match, TRBD2 (6 bases). The germline gives CDR1 SSHAT, CDR2 FNYEAQ (reference sequence). The CDR3 consists of 13 residues. V lost 2 bases to trimming and J lost 8 bases, with 9 bases between them.

This chain connects TRBV28 to TRBJ2-5, with TRBD2 matching over 8 bases. The CDR3 runs 15 residues. Germline-derived CDR1 and CDR2 are MDHEN and SYDVKM. Unmatched junction bases numbered 5, after V lost 0 bases and J lost 5 bases. CDR3 bases: TGTGCCAGCAGTTTATGGGGCGGGGGGACGGAGACCCAGTACTTC. Translated: CASSLWGGGTETQYF. The complete variable domain, with remaining parts taken from reference TRBV28 and TRBJ2-5, reads DVKVTQSSRYLVKRTGEKVFLECVQDMDHENMFWYRQDPGLGLRLIYFSYDVKMKEKGDIPEGYSVSREKKERFSLILESASTNQTSMYLCASSLWGGGTETQYFGPGTRLLVL.

This chain uses TRBV27 with TRBJ2-6, with TRBD1 as a possible D gene (6 bases). This CDR3 is 16 amino acids long. CDR1 is MNHEY and CDR2 is SMNVEV in the germline V gene (reference sequence). V lost 8 bases and J 0 bases, leaving 14 bases between the germline ends. The CDR3 sequence is CASRNRVASGANVLTF. The CDR3 coding sequence is TGTGCCAGCCGAAACAGGGTGGCCTCTGGGGCCAACGTCCTGACTTTC.

The chain uses TRBV29-1 and TRBJ2-2; TRBD2 is a possible D gene (7 bases). The CDR3 contains 15 residues. Trimming took off 5 bases at V and 5 bases at J, with 18 bases between the two ends. CDR1 is SQVTM, CDR2 ANQGSEA, per germline. The CDR3 here is CSVKGGRASTGELFF. The CDR3, as DNA: TGCAGCGTTAAAGGGGGGAGGGCGTCAACCGGGGAGCTGTTTTTT.

The CDR3, as DNA: TGTGCCAGCAGTTACTCGATCACCGGGGAGCTGTTTTTT. Protein product: CASSYSITGELFF. V is TRBV6-5 and J is TRBJ2-2; D is undetermined. Trimming cost V 0 bases and J 4 bases, with 3 bases left between them. The CDR3 is 13 amino acids. The germline gives CDR1 MNHEY, CDR2 SVGAGI.

The genes are TRBV2 and TRBJ1-5; D uncertain. The CDR3 has 15 amino acids. Trimming removed 10 bases at V and 9 bases at J, with 25 bases between. Per germline, CDR1 SNHLY and CDR2 FYNNEI. CDR3 coding DNA: TGTGCCAACACTGAACTTCGGGGAAACGAGGCGCCCCAGCATTTT. Its translation is CANTELRGNEAPQHF.

This chain uses TRBV19 with TRBJ2-3, with 9 bases lining up with TRBD1. Germline CDR1 LNHDA, CDR2 SQIVND (reference sequence). Germline trimming cut 4 bases from V and 6 bases from J; bases unmatched to any gene: 20. The CDR3 is made up of 19 amino acids. The CDR3 protein is CASSTQGQGRGEVRDTQYF. The CDR3 DNA sequence: TGTGCCAGTAGTACCCAGGGACAGGGACGTGGGGAAGTGAGGGATACGCAGTATTTT.

The chain combines TRBV6-5 with TRBJ2-7; D is possibly TRBD1 (6 bases). Trimming stripped 4 bases from V and 0 bases from J, with 13 bases between. CDR3 length equals 15 residues. Germline V lookup: CDR1 MNHEY, CDR2 SVGAGI. CDR3 loop: CASSSTGSGSYEQYF. DNA for the CDR3: TGTGCCAGCAGTTCCACAGGGTCCGGCTCCTACGAGCAGTACTTC.

The CDR3 nucleotides read TGTGCCAGCAGCTTAGCGGAAGCGACAGATACGCAGTATTTT. Translating it yields CASSLAEATDTQYF. V usage is TRBV7-6 and J usage is TRBJ2-3, with D hard to call. Deletions cut 0 bases from V and 3 bases from J, with 7 bases between. This CDR3 region has 14 residues. Per germline, CDR1 SGHVS and CDR2 FNYEAQ.

This clone turned up a few times. The chain joins TRBV18 to TRBJ2-1; 11 positions agree with TRBD2. V was clipped by 0 bases and J by 4 bases; unmatched bases: 5. CDR1 KGHSH and CDR2 LQKENI come from the germline V gene. The CDR3 is 17 residues long. In DNA form, the CDR3 reads TGTGCCAGCTCACCACCGCTAGCGGGGGGCCGTTACAATGAGCAGTTCTTC. The encoded protein is CASSPPLAGGRYNEQFF.

This chain links TRBV7-2 with TRBJ1-2; TRBD1 matches 9 bases. The CDR3 spans 16 residues. Trimming at V came to 4 bases and at J to 3 bases, leaving 9 bases not matched to a gene. The V gene's germline CDR1 is SGHTA and CDR2 FQGNSA. As DNA, the CDR3 is TGTGCCAGCAGCTCATCACAGGGGGCCCGGTACTATGGCTACACCTTC. Protein: CASSSSQGARYYGYTF.

The chain couples TRBV5-6 to TRBJ1-6; D is unresolved. The CDR3 spans 15 residues. Trimming left V 2 bases short and J 6 bases short, with 12 bases between. The germline gives CDR1 SGHDT, CDR2 YYEEEE. The CDR3 bases are TGTGCCAGCAGCTTACTGTCAGCCGCTAATTCACCCCTCCACTTT. It translates to CASSLLSAANSPLHF.

V gene TRBV6-6 combines with J gene TRBJ2-5, with 7 bases matching TRBD1. Germline-derived CDR1 and CDR2 are MNHNY and SVGAGI (reference sequence). V dropped 7 bases and J dropped 5; count of bases not matched to a gene: 10. The CDR3 length is 14 residues. The CDR3 nucleotides are TGTGCCAGCACCCCGAGAGGGGGCGCGGAGACCCAGTACTTC. Translating gives CASTPRGGAETQYF.

V and J are TRBV18 and TRBJ1-5; 9 nucleotides align to TRBD1. V lost 0 bases, J lost 6 bases, and 6 bases stayed unmatched. There are 16 residues in the CDR3. Germline V lookup: CDR1 KGHSH, CDR2 LQKENI. CDR3 loop: CASSPPGTGFPQPQHF. The CDR3 bases are TGTGCCAGCTCACCACCCGGGACAGGGTTTCCTCAGCCCCAGCATTTT.

The table lists this clone with a count of one. The chain combines TRBV6-5 with TRBJ2-1; 9 bases are shared with TRBD1. The CDR3 totals 16 residues. Trimming removed 4 bases from V and 6 bases from J; junction bases left unmatched: 10. Per germline, CDR1 MNHEY and CDR2 SVGAGI. The CDR3 sequence is CASSFTGTGKGNEQFF. CDR3 nucleotide sequence: TGTGCCAGCAGTTTCACCGGGACAGGGAAGGGCAATGAGCAGTTCTTC.

The chain is built from TRBV19 and TRBJ2-4; no clear D gene. Germline V lookup: CDR1 LNHDA, CDR2 SQIVND (reference sequence). This CDR3 region has 12 residues. The germline V and J ends were trimmed by 2 bases and 5 bases, with 4 bases remaining between them. This chain's CDR3 is CASSIRENIQYF. The CDR3 nucleotides are TGTGCCAGTAGTATAAGGGAAAACATTCAGTACTTC.

The CDR3: CASSIAGTENSPLHF. Here the CDR3 DNA reads TGTGCCAGCTCAATAGCCGGGACAGAAAATTCACCCCTCCACTTT. The J gene is TRBJ1-6, the V gene TRBV18; 7 nucleotides align to TRBD1. CDR1 is KGHSH and CDR2 is LQKENI in the germline V gene. Trimming at V came to 5 bases and at J to 7 bases, leaving 8 bases not matched to a gene. The CDR3 is 15 amino acids.

The chain recombines TRBV14 with TRBJ1-1; maybe TRBD1 (5 bases). The V and J ends lost 4 bases and 8 bases respectively, with 14 bases between them. Germline CDR1 reads SGHDN; CDR2 reads FVKESK. CDR3 size: 13 residues. In DNA form, the CDR3 reads TGTGCCAGCAGCCTCCTGAGGGGAGGGGAAGCTTTCTTT. It is translated as CASSLLRGGEAFF.

J is TRBJ1-3 and V is TRBV27, with D possibly TRBD1 on 6 matching bases. The CDR3 loop spans 16 amino acids. Trimming pared 4 bases from V and 0 bases from J, leaving 13 bases between. Germline values: CDR1 MNHEY, CDR2 SMNVEV (reference sequence). CDR3 nucleotide sequence: TGTGCCAGCAGTTCCGCCAGGGGAAGCTCTGGAAACACCATATATTTT. Amino acids: CASSSARGSSGNTIYF.